These 5 T cell receptor beta chains were all obtained from the same sample, sequenced in a study of blood T cell repertoires in COVID-19. Data came from immunoSEQ multiplex PCR; TCRdb stores just in-frame clones and leaves some out. Counted here are about 330,000 clones, approximately 85% occurring once; the ten biggest clones make up roughly 7.8%. The sequencing sample was made of peripheral blood. Receptor source: a human donor in a cohort sampled during active COVID-19.

The J gene is TRBJ1-1, the V gene TRBV6-5; 7 bases are shared with TRBD1. Germline CDR1 MNHEY, CDR2 SVGAGI. Losses at the gene ends were 2 bases for V and 2 bases for J; bases not matched to a gene: 8. The CDR3 length is 16 residues. Written as DNA, the CDR3 is TGTGCCAGCAGTTACGCACAGGGGATTTCAAACACTGAAGCTTTCTTT. Its translation is CASSYAQGISNTEAFF.

V is TRBV25-1 and J is TRBJ1-4; possible D gene TRBD1, 6 bases. Trimming took off 7 bases at V and 8 bases at J, with 11 bases between the two ends. This CDR3 contains 12 residues. Per germline, CDR1 MGHDK and CDR2 SYGVNS. CDR3: CASNRVGEKLFF. CDR3 sequence (DNA): TGTGCCAGCAACAGGGTTGGCGAAAAACTGTTTTTT.

There are a few counts of this clone. This chain joins TRBV2 and TRBJ1-2; D is ambiguous. The V end lost 7 bases, the J end lost 4 bases, and 10 bases lay between the germline ends. Germline lookup yields CDR1 SNHLY and CDR2 FYNNEI. The CDR3 has 12 residues. CDR3 sequence reads: CASNDGGYGYTF. The CDR3, as DNA: TGTGCCAGCAACGACGGCGGCTATGGCTACACCTTC.

This chain connects TRBV5-1 to TRBJ2-7; maybe TRBD2 (5 bases). Germline values: CDR1 SGHRS, CDR2 YFSETQ. The ends were cut back, 4 bases at V and 3 bases at J, with 8 bases in the middle. CDR3 length: 12 amino acids. The CDR3 bases are TGCGCCAGCAGCCACGGGGACTACGAGCAGTACTTC. It encodes CASSHGDYEQYF.

V is TRBV18 and J is TRBJ1-1; a possible D gene is TRBD1 (5 bases). The V gene lost 0 bases and the J gene lost 1 base, with 15 bases spanning the gap. The CDR3 contains 17 residues. Germline-derived CDR1 and CDR2 are KGHSH and LQKENI. The CDR3 region has the DNA TGTGCCAGCTCACCACCGAGACACGGACAACCGAACACTGAAGCTTTCTTT. Its protein product is CASSPPRHGQPNTEAFF.